The 16 T cell receptor beta chains presented below share a single source sample, sequenced in a study of CD8 T cells in Susac syndrome. Random-hexamer reverse transcription was applied to about 0.45 to 1 ug RNA. TCRdb re-derived calls from the immunoSEQ multiplex PCR reads in MiXCR, one entry per CDR3 protein. The sample has 160,000 or so distinct CDR3 sequences, approximately 94% seen once. The material sequenced was CD8+ T cells from PBMCs. These receptors were collected from a human donor with multiple sclerosis.

On this clonotype itself: As the CDR3 is not closed by the conserved phenylalanine or tryptophan, this likely results from a read error. The chain recombines TRBV27 with TRBJ1-2; D gene uncertain. Looked up from germline, CDR1 is MNHEY and CDR2 is SMNVEV (reference sequence). V lost 6 bases and J lost 6, with 14 bases in between. This CDR3 region has 13 residues. Here the CDR3 DNA reads TGTGCCAGCAGCATCGGTCCCGCGCATGGCTACACCCTC. Translated, it gives CASSIGPAHGYTL.

The chain employs TRBV7-9 and TRBJ2-7; possible D gene TRBD2, 5 bases. This CDR3 contains 15 residues. Between the trimmed V and J ends, which lost 5 bases and 7 bases, there was a span of 21 bases. Germline lookup yields CDR1 SEHNR and CDR2 FQNEAQ (reference sequence). CDR3 coding DNA: TGTGCCAGCAGCCCGACTCGGGGTCCATCGGAGGAGCAGTACTTC. The encoded protein is CASSPTRGPSEEQYF.

The rearrangement links TRBV27 to TRBJ1-5; TRBD1 is a possible D gene (5 bases). Germline CDR1 is MNHEY and CDR2 is SMNVEV (reference sequence). This CDR3 has 15 amino acids. V was cut by 5 bases and J by 1 base, with 12 bases left in between. The DNA of the CDR3 is TGTGCCAGCAGTGCAACCAGGGAGAGCAATCAGCCCCAGCATTTT. Translated: CASSATRESNQPQHF.

CDR3: CASRNYNEQFF. As DNA, the CDR3 is TGCGCCAGCAGAAACTACAATGAGCAGTTCTTC. The genes are TRBV5-1 and TRBJ2-1; no clear D gene. Per the germline V gene, CDR1 is SGHRS and CDR2 is YFSETQ. The CDR3 loop spans 11 amino acids. V lost 5 bases and J 3 bases, leaving 3 bases between the germline ends.

This sequence joins TRBV7-9 and TRBJ2-5, with a tentative D call TRBD2 (7 bases). Germline CDR1 reads SEHNR; CDR2 reads FQNEAQ (reference sequence). Trimming took off 3 bases at V and 5 bases at J, with 16 bases between the two ends. The CDR3 consists of 15 residues. CDR3 DNA sequence: TGTGCCAGCAGCTTGCTCCGCGGGGGCGATGAGACCCAGTACTTC. It is translated as CASSLLRGGDETQYF.

In its sample, this clonotype was seen once. This chain connects TRBV13 to TRBJ2-5; D is uncertain. Trimming left V 4 bases short and J 7 bases short, with 13 bases between. The germline V gene encodes CDR1 PRHDT and CDR2 FYEKMQ (reference sequence). CDR3 length: 13 amino acids. The CDR3 reads CASSSARTRTQYF. The DNA for the CDR3 is TGTGCCAGCAGCTCCGCCCGAACTCGGACCCAGTACTTC.

This chain connects TRBV30 to TRBJ2-1; D gene uncertain. V was cut by 5 bases and J by 5 bases, with 7 bases left in between. The length of the CDR3 is 11 residues. The germline gives CDR1 GTSNPN, CDR2 SVGIG (reference sequence). The CDR3: CAWGVNNEQFF. The CDR3 region has the DNA TGTGCCTGGGGGGTTAACAATGAGCAGTTCTTC.

CDR3: CASSPRAGLREQYF. In DNA, the CDR3 is TGTGCCAGCAGCCCGCGGGCGGGCCTAAGGGAGCAGTACTTC. This sequence joins TRBV7-9 and TRBJ2-7, with a weak D call TRBD2 (5 bases). CDR3 length: 14 amino acids. Trimming pared 5 bases from V and 7 bases from J, leaving 18 bases between. Germline loops: CDR1 SEHNR, CDR2 FQNEAQ (reference sequence).

The V call is TRBV23-1, the J call TRBJ1-2; D gene unclear. TRBV23-1 is an open reading frame, and its role is uncertain. The CDR3 extends over 17 amino acids. Trimming pared 4 bases from V and 8 bases from J, leaving 26 bases between. The DNA for the CDR3 is TGCGCCAGCAGTCCGCCCCCGACCGAAAGGACCGGTAGGGGCTACACCTTC. This encodes CASSPPPTERTGRGYTF.

The chain joins TRBV18 to TRBJ2-7; D is unresolved. Germline CDR1 KGHSH, CDR2 LQKENI. The CDR3 sequence is 17 residues long. The V end lost 1 base, the J end lost 3 bases, and 19 bases lay between the germline ends. Here the CDR3 reads CASSPRVQTTAFYEQYF. The DNA for the CDR3 is TGTGCCAGCTCACCACGGGTTCAGACCACCGCTTTCTACGAGCAGTACTTC.

This clonotype was seen once. The chain has TRBV3-1 and TRBJ2-1; the D gene is possibly TRBD1 (7 bases). CDR3 length equals 16 residues. Germline CDR1 LGHDT, CDR2 YNNKEL (reference sequence). V was trimmed by 0 bases and J by 4 bases, leaving 13 bases between them. CDR3 loop: CASSQDPQGGYNEQFF. The CDR3 nucleotides are TGTGCCAGCAGCCAAGATCCCCAGGGGGGATACAATGAGCAGTTCTTC.

This clonotype has just one count. This sequence joins TRBV27 and TRBJ1-1, with TRBD1 matching 9 bases. The CDR3 consists of 15 residues. Germline CDR1 and CDR2: MNHEY and SMNVEV (reference sequence). The V and J ends lost 7 bases and 3 bases, in that order; junction bases with no gene match: 9. The CDR3: CASTLSGTGYTEAFF. The DNA for the CDR3 is TGTGCCAGCACCCTCTCCGGGACAGGGTACACTGAAGCTTTCTTT.

The chain combines TRBV30 with TRBJ2-2, with D perhaps assigned TRBD1 or TRBD2 (5 bases each). The CDR3 has 14 amino acids. Germline assignment: CDR1 GTSNPN and CDR2 SVGIG (reference sequence). V gave up 8 bases and J gave up 1 base, with 14 bases separating them. The CDR3 region has the DNA TGTGCCGGGACCTCGGTGGTGAACACCGGGGAGCTGTTTTTT. It encodes CAGTSVVNTGELFF.

The chain is built from TRBV7-8 and TRBJ2-7, with 7 bases matching TRBD1. The germline V gene has CDR1 SGHVS and CDR2 FQNEAQ. The junction had 6 bases not matched to a gene; V was cut back by 1 base and J by 6 bases. The CDR3 totals 14 residues. The CDR3 nucleotides read TGTGCCAGCAGCTTAGGACCACAGGGGTCCGAGCAGTACTTC. It is translated as CASSLGPQGSEQYF.

V is TRBV6-2 or TRBV6-3 and J is TRBJ1-2; 7 nucleotides agree with TRBD1. Germline CDR1 is MNHEY and CDR2 is SVGEGT. The V gene end was trimmed by 3 bases and the J gene end by 7 bases; junction bases not matched to a gene: 5. The CDR3 has 13 residues. Written as DNA, the CDR3 is TGTGCCAGCAGTTATCCAGGGGGGGCTGGCTACACCTTC. Amino acids: CASSYPGGAGYTF.

The chain employs TRBV6-2 or TRBV6-3 and TRBJ2-3; D not certain. The germline CDR1 and CDR2 sequences are MNHEY and SVGEGT. The V gene lost 2 bases and the J gene lost 8 bases, with 11 bases spanning the gap. This CDR3 region has 13 residues. The CDR3 loop is CASSYGGASTQYF. As DNA, the CDR3 is TGTGCCAGCAGTTACGGCGGTGCAAGTACGCAGTATTTT.